Listed below are T cell receptor beta chains from one sample, sequenced in a study of tumor-infiltrating lymphocytes in oesophageal squamous cell carcinoma. One entry per CDR3 protein results from TCRdb running MiXCR on the PCR reads. The table lists around 20,000 distinct CDR3 sequences, 35% to 50% of them singletons. Input material: normal esophageal tissue next to the tumor. The receptors originated from a male donor with esophageal squamous cell carcinoma. Both conserved end residues are part of each CDR3. Fields, in order: clone size, J gene, D gene, V gene, CDR3 DNA, CDR3 protein. A D gene is named only where the DNA matches it firmly. Size values are once, few and many counts, or a class for expanded clones, and some rows have none.

size: NA
J: TRBJ1-6
D: NA
V: TRBV6-6
DNA: TGTGCCAGCAGTTACGGGGGTTCCTACGAGCAGTACTTT
CDR3: CASSYGGSYEQYF

size: NA
J: TRBJ2-5
D: TRBD1
V: TRBV3-1
DNA: TGTGCCAGCAGCCAACTGACAGGGCCCCAAGAGACCCAGTACTTC
CDR3: CASSQLTGPQETQYF

size: many
J: TRBJ2-7
D: NA
V: TRBV28
DNA: TGTGCCAGCAGTTCTTTAACCGAGCAGTACTTC
CDR3: CASSSLTEQYF

size: NA
J: TRBJ2-2
D: NA
V: TRBV24-1
DNA: TGTGCCACCACAACAGGGAACTCCGGGGAGCTGTTTTTT
CDR3: CATTTGNSGELFF

size: NA
J: TRBJ1-2
D: NA
V: TRBV6-6
DNA: TGTGCCAGCAGTTACTCGAACTCCGGGCAGATCGGTGCAGGCTACACCTTC
CDR3: CASSYSNSGQIGAGYTF

size: NA
J: TRBJ2-2
D: NA
V: TRBV7-2
DNA: TGTGCCAGCAGCTTAGGTATCACCGGGGAGCTGTTTTTT
CDR3: CASSLGITGELFF

size: few
J: TRBJ2-2
D: TRBD2
V: TRBV3-1
DNA: TGTGCCAGCAGCCGAGGCGGGACTAGCCTTGTCGGGGAGCTGTTTTTT
CDR3: CASSRGGTSLVGELFF

size: NA
J: TRBJ2-5
D: NA
V: TRBV7-8
DNA: TGTGCCAGCAGCCAAAACAGGGAAGCCGAAGAGACCCAGTACTTC
CDR3: CASSQNREAEETQYF

size: NA
J: TRBJ2-7
D: NA
V: TRBV5-1
DNA: TGCGCCAGCGGGGGTACTGGGCAGTACTTC
CDR3: CASGGTGQYF

size: few
J: TRBJ1-4
D: TRBD1
V: TRBV4-1
DNA: TGCGCCAGCAGCCAAGCCAGGGGGCGCGGGACTAATGAAAAACTGTTTTTT
CDR3: CASSQARGRGTNEKLFF

size: NA
J: TRBJ2-3
D: NA
V: TRBV20-1
DNA: TGCAGTGCGGACGACTCCGGGACGCTGAGCACAGATACGCAGTATTTT
CDR3: CSADDSGTLSTDTQYF

size: few
J: TRBJ2-7
D: NA
V: TRBV7-8
DNA: TGTGCCAGCACCGGTTTTCAGGGACCCTCCTACGAGCAGTACTTC
CDR3: CASTGFQGPSYEQYF

size: once
J: TRBJ2-3
D: NA
V: TRBV6-6
DNA: TGTGCCAGCAGTGCTCTAAAGCTCAGCACAGATACGCAGTATTTT
CDR3: CASSALKLSTDTQYF

size: few
J: TRBJ2-3
D: TRBD2
V: TRBV12-3/TRBV12-4
DNA: TGTGCCAGCAGGGGGACTAGCGGGAGCGTCACAGATACGCAGTATTTT
CDR3: CASRGTSGSVTDTQYF

size: many
J: TRBJ1-2
D: NA
V: TRBV7-2
DNA: TGTGCCAGCAGCAAGAGGGGTTTTGGCTACACCTTC
CDR3: CASSKRGFGYTF

size: many
J: TRBJ2-7
D: TRBD1
V: TRBV19
DNA: TGTGCCAGTAGTCCTACCTGGGGGAGGACAGGGCTCTCCTACGAGCAGTACTTC
CDR3: CASSPTWGRTGLSYEQYF

size: few
J: TRBJ1-1
D: TRBD1
V: TRBV19
DNA: TGTGCCAGTACCACCCCGAACAGGGGTGAAGCTTTCTTT
CDR3: CASTTPNRGEAFF

size: many
J: TRBJ1-1
D: NA
V: TRBV10-3
DNA: TGTGCCATCAGTGAGCCCGGGGGGGCTTTTGAAGCTTTCTTT
CDR3: CAISEPGGAFEAFF

size: many
J: TRBJ2-7
D: NA
V: TRBV18
DNA: TGTGCCAGCTCACCACCAGTGGGGGTCGAGCAGTACTTC
CDR3: CASSPPVGVEQYF

size: NA
J: TRBJ2-5
D: TRBD1
V: TRBV4-1
DNA: TGCGCCAACAGCCAAGGGGTACGTGACAGGGCTCAAGAGACCCAGTACTTC
CDR3: CANSQGVRDRAQETQYF

size: few
J: TRBJ2-7
D: TRBD2
V: TRBV7-8
DNA: TGTGCCAGCAGCTTCCTTAGCGGGAGCCTTTACGAGCAGTACTTC
CDR3: CASSFLSGSLYEQYF

size: few
J: TRBJ1-1
D: NA
V: TRBV7-6
DNA: TGTGCCAGCAAAAGGACGGGGAACACTGAAGCTTTCTTT
CDR3: CASKRTGNTEAFF

size: NA
J: TRBJ1-5
D: TRBD1
V: TRBV12-3/TRBV12-4
DNA: TGTGCCAGCAGTCTCCTACAGGGGGTAGATCAGCCCCAGCATTTT
CDR3: CASSLLQGVDQPQHF

size: medium-sized
J: TRBJ2-1
D: TRBD2
V: TRBV6-6
DNA: TGTGCCAGCAGTTACGGACTAGCGGGAGGGCCTGGGAATGAGCAGTTCTTC
CDR3: CASSYGLAGGPGNEQFF

size: few
J: TRBJ2-1
D: NA
V: TRBV7-6
DNA: TGTGCCAGCAGCTTCAGGGAGGAGCAGTTCTTC
CDR3: CASSFREEQFF

size: few
J: TRBJ2-5
D: NA
V: TRBV7-2
DNA: TGTGCCAGCAGCTTATTAACTAACACCGGGGAGCTGTACTTC
CDR3: CASSLLTNTGELYF

size: NA
J: TRBJ1-2
D: NA
V: TRBV5-5
DNA: TGTGCCAGCACCGTGGGGACATTTGGTGGCTACACCTTC
CDR3: CASTVGTFGGYTF

size: many
J: TRBJ1-2
D: NA
V: TRBV4-1
DNA: TGCGCCAGCAGCCAAGAACGCGGTAGTAATCGTGGCTACACCTTC
CDR3: CASSQERGSNRGYTF

size: many
J: TRBJ2-7
D: TRBD2
V: TRBV7-2
DNA: TGTGCCAGCAGCTTAGCTGCTAGCGGGAGCTCCTACGAGCAGTACTTC
CDR3: CASSLAASGSSYEQYF

size: many
J: TRBJ2-1
D: NA
V: TRBV6-1
DNA: TGTGCCAGCCAACAGGGGTCGGGGGAGTCCTACAATGAGCAGTTCTTC
CDR3: CASQQGSGESYNEQFF

size: NA
J: TRBJ2-3
D: TRBD1
V: TRBV7-4
DNA: TGTGCCAGCAGCTTCCGGGACAGTTCCACCGGGGAGCTGTATTTT
CDR3: CASSFRDSSTGELYF

size: many
J: TRBJ1-2
D: NA
V: TRBV6-1
DNA: TGTGCCAGCATCAACGGGTTCTATGGCTACACCTTC
CDR3: CASINGFYGYTF

size: NA
J: TRBJ2-2
D: NA
V: TRBV7-6
DNA: TGTGCCAGCAGCTTAATGTCGAACACCGGGGAGCTGTTTTTT
CDR3: CASSLMSNTGELFF

size: medium-sized
J: TRBJ1-5
D: TRBD1
V: TRBV7-8
DNA: TGTGCCAGCAGTCTCCGGGACAGAGATAGCAATCAGCCCCAGCATTTT
CDR3: CASSLRDRDSNQPQHF